Listed here are 7 T cell receptor beta chains from one sample, sequenced in a study of cytotoxic CD8 clonotypes in ibrutinib-treated CLL. Profiled with immunoSEQ multiplex PCR; TCRdb holds only in-frame clones, not every one. The repertoire consists of about 8,600 clones, with around 70% occurring once and the leading ten covering 38%. Here the sequenced sample was PBMCs, taken before ibrutinib treatment. The origin of the receptors is a human donor with chronic lymphocytic leukemia.

The chain is built from TRBV5-5 and TRBJ1-1; no firm D call. The CDR3 extends over 18 amino acids. Germline values: CDR1 SGHKS, CDR2 YYEKEE (reference sequence). V was shortened by 4 bases and J by 1 base, with 23 bases between the two germline ends. CDR3 sequence: CASSQASGGWAGNTEAFF. CDR3 nucleotide sequence: TGTGCCAGCAGCCAGGCGTCGGGTGGCTGGGCAGGGAACACTGAAGCTTTCTTT.

This clone was seen a single time. The rearrangement uses TRBV6-6 and TRBJ1-5, with 7 bases lining up with TRBD1. Germline V CDR1 and CDR2: MNHNY, SVGAGI (reference sequence). The CDR3 has 13 residues. Germline trimming cut 7 bases from V and 5 bases from J; bases unmatched to any gene: 5. The CDR3 bases are TGTGCCAGCACCACAGGGGACTATCAGCCCCAGCATTTT. Its protein is CASTTGDYQPQHF.

The CDR3 coding sequence is TGTGCCAGTACTCGAGGACGGCAGAACACCGGGGAGCTGTTTTTT. Protein: CASTRGRQNTGELFF. V and J are TRBV19 and TRBJ2-2; D is undetermined. Trimming left V 7 bases short and J 1 base short, with 13 bases between. In germline, CDR1 is LNHDA, CDR2 SQIVND (reference sequence). CDR3 size: 15 residues.

This clone came up a few times. The rearrangement uses TRBV4-1 and TRBJ2-3; D not resolved. This CDR3 spans 13 amino acids. Germline CDR1 reads MGHRA; CDR2 reads YSYEKL. V was trimmed by 3 bases and J by 4 bases, leaving 8 bases between them. CDR3 in DNA: TGCGCCAGCAGCCACCCTTGGGCAGATACGCAGTATTTT. Its protein is CASSHPWADTQYF.

This chain links TRBV18 with TRBJ2-7; TRBD1 matches 10 bases. CDR3 length equals 14 residues. V lost 3 bases, J lost 4 bases, and 3 bases stayed unmatched. In germline, CDR1 is KGHSH, CDR2 LQKENI. The CDR3 sequence is CASSPGTGDYEQYF. The DNA for the CDR3 is TGTGCCAGCTCACCCGGGACAGGGGATTACGAGCAGTACTTC. Combining the CDR3 with reference TRBV18 and TRBJ2-7 gives the whole variable domain NAGVMQNPRHLVRRRGQEARLRCSPMKGHSHVYWYRQLPEEGLKFMVYLQKENIIDESGMPKERFSAEFPKEGPSILRIQQVVRGDSAAYFCASSPGTGDYEQYFGPGTRLTVT.

This clone has more than one count but fewer than ten. This chain links TRBV27 with TRBJ2-3; TRBD1 aligns across 9 bases. Germline V gene data show CDR1 as MNHEY and CDR2 as SMNVEV (reference sequence). The V gene end was trimmed by 9 bases and the J gene end by 6 bases; junction bases not matched to a gene: 4. This CDR3 is built from 12 residues. The CDR3 nucleotides are TGTGCCAGTAAACAGGGGGCTGATACGCAGTATTTT. Encoded protein: CASKQGADTQYF.

This clone was seen a handful of times. The chain combines TRBV9 with TRBJ1-1, with a possible D match to TRBD1 (6 bases). The length of the CDR3 is 13 residues. The V and J ends lost 4 bases and 8 bases respectively, with 15 bases between them. CDR1 SGDLS and CDR2 YYNGEE come from the germline V gene. The CDR3 DNA follows: TGTGCCAGCAGCCCCAAGGGGGACTCCGAAGCTTTCTTT. Translated, it gives CASSPKGDSEAFF.